The 14 T cell receptor beta chains reported below all come from one sample, sequenced in a study of CD8+CD57+ T cells in acquired aplastic anemia. An expansion of CD8+CD57+ cells by flow cytometry had been shown in patients chosen for sequencing. Profiling of TCR beta VDJ combinations and CDR3 sequences used genomic DNA as template. TCRdb ran MiXCR on the reads and lists one entry per CDR3 protein. The sample has some 160,000 distinct CDR3 sequences, approximately 44% seen once. Sequenced input: sorted CD4+, CD8+, or CD8+CD57+ T cells (not recorded which) from PBMCs. Source of these receptors: a human donor with aplastic anemia.

This clonotype was seen ten or more times. The V gene is TRBV24-1, the J gene TRBJ1-5; 7 bases map to TRBD1. Trimming at V came to 3 bases and at J to 0 bases, leaving 4 bases not matched to a gene. The germline V gene encodes CDR1 KGHDR and CDR2 SFDVKD. This CDR3 spans 16 amino acids. CDR3: CATSDPRQGSNQPQHF. Here the CDR3 DNA reads TGTGCCACCAGTGATCCCAGACAGGGTAGCAATCAGCCCCAGCATTTT.

J is TRBJ1-4 and V is TRBV2, with 10 bases that match TRBD1. The CDR3 loop spans 15 amino acids. Trimming cost V 1 base and J 8 bases; bases outside gene matches: 4. Per the germline V gene, CDR1 is SNHLY and CDR2 is FYNNEI. The DNA of the CDR3 is TGTGCCAGCAGTGAAGGACAGGGGGCAAGAGAAAAACTGTTTTTT. Protein product: CASSEGQGAREKLFF.

Notes on this clonotype: As the CDR3 is not closed by the conserved phenylalanine or tryptophan, this likely results from a read error. No DNA is shown, since the ends of the CDR3 on it are uncertain; the CDR3 is the one TCRdb lists. The chain is built from TRBV29-1 and TRBJ2-6. The CDR3 is 8 residues long, counting both termini. From germline, CDR1 is SQVTM and CDR2 ANQGSEA. The CDR3: CSVDSRTS.

Many counts were recorded for this clonotype. The chain recombines TRBV19 with TRBJ1-5, with D uncertain. Trimming removed 0 bases from V and 0 bases from J, with 9 bases in between. The germline V gene encodes CDR1 LNHDA and CDR2 SQIVND (reference sequence). This CDR3 is built from 16 residues. The CDR3 bases are TGTGCCAGTAGTATAGAGGCCATTTATAGCAATCAGCCCCAGCATTTT. This encodes CASSIEAIYSNQPQHF.

This chain links TRBV19 with TRBJ2-7; 10 bases align to TRBD1. The junction had 8 bases not matched to a gene; V was cut back by 8 bases and J by 4 bases. The CDR3 loop spans 14 amino acids. Per the germline V gene, CDR1 is LNHDA and CDR2 is SQIVND (reference sequence). CDR3 coding DNA: TGTGCCAGTTGCCGGGACAGGGGCCCTTACGAGCAGTACTTC. The encoded protein is CASCRDRGPYEQYF.

There are many counts of this clonotype. This chain connects TRBV6-1 to TRBJ2-2, with 9 bases aligning to TRBD2. Per the germline V gene, CDR1 is MNHNS and CDR2 is SASEGT. V trimming: 6 bases; J trimming: 1 base; junction bases outside the gene matches: 3. The CDR3 runs 15 residues. The chain's CDR3 is CASRPSGENTGELFF. In DNA, the CDR3 is TGTGCCAGCAGACCTAGCGGGGAGAACACCGGGGAGCTGTTTTTT.

The rearrangement links TRBV24-1 to TRBJ1-2, with D unresolved. V lost 3 bases, J lost 8 bases, and 12 bases lay in between. Germline values: CDR1 KGHDR, CDR2 SFDVKD. The CDR3 sequence is 13 residues long. This CDR3 reads CATSDPGREGYTF. CDR3 nucleotides: TGTGCCACCAGTGATCCCGGACGTGAGGGCTACACCTTC.

The genes are TRBV11-2 and TRBJ2-1, with D perhaps TRBD2 (6 bases). Trimming took off 5 bases at V and 4 bases at J, with 15 bases between the two ends. The germline gives CDR1 SGHAT, CDR2 FQNNGV. CDR3 length: 15 amino acids. The CDR3 coding sequence is TGTGCCAGCAGCCTCGGGAGACTAGATTACAATGAGCAGTTCTTC. Its translation is CASSLGRLDYNEQFF.

The genes are TRBV7-9 and TRBJ2-5; 9 nucleotides align to TRBD1. J was trimmed by 5 bases and V by 5 bases; bases with no gene match: 3. This CDR3 is 13 amino acids long. Germline values: CDR1 SEHNR, CDR2 FQNEAQ (reference sequence). In DNA form, the CDR3 reads TGTGCCAGCAGCGGAGACAGGGGGGAGACCCAGTACTTC. Encoded protein: CASSGDRGETQYF.

This chain connects TRBV29-1 to TRBJ2-7, with 9 bases identical to TRBD1. This CDR3 region has 13 residues. Per the germline V gene, CDR1 is SQVTM and CDR2 is ANQGSEA. The J segment lost 3 bases and the V segment lost 5 bases, leaving 5 bases of the junction unmatched. The CDR3 DNA reads TGCAGCGTTCAGGGACAGGGAGGCTACGAGCAGTACTTC. Translating gives CSVQGQGGYEQYF.

The CDR3 reads CSASGTGESEQYF. The DNA of the CDR3 is TGCAGCGCAAGCGGGACAGGGGAATCCGAGCAGTACTTC. The genes are TRBV20-1 and TRBJ2-7; 10 nucleotides line up with TRBD1. The germline gives CDR1 DFQATT, CDR2 SNEGSKA (reference sequence). This CDR3 has 13 residues.

This clonotype appeared many times. The chain carries TRBV7-3 and TRBJ1-1; 7 nucleotides align to TRBD1. The ends lost 5 bases at V and 3 bases at J; junction bases unmatched: 3. In germline, CDR1 is SGHTA, CDR2 FQGTGA. This CDR3 spans 13 amino acids. In DNA form, the CDR3 reads TGTGCCAGCAGCCGGGACAGCCACACTGAAGCTTTCTTT. Translated: CASSRDSHTEAFF.

This clonotype has only one observation. The chain has TRBV20-1 and TRBJ1-6, with D tentatively TRBD1 (5 bases). Germline CDR1 DFQATT, CDR2 SNEGSKA (reference sequence). This CDR3 comprises 15 residues. V lost 1 base to trimming and J lost 7 bases, with 14 bases between them. The CDR3 bases are TGCAGTGCTAGAGGCCAAGGAGGGGAGAATTCACCCCTCCACTTT. Translated: CSARGQGGENSPLHF.

In its sample, this clonotype was seen many times. V and J are TRBV6-5 and TRBJ1-2; D unclear. Germline V gene data show CDR1 as MNHEY and CDR2 as SVGAGI. The CDR3 runs 14 residues. The germline V and J ends were trimmed by 4 bases and 7 bases, with 16 bases remaining between them. The CDR3 is CASSLGSLAIGYTF. CDR3 DNA sequence: TGTGCCAGCAGTTTGGGCAGCCTAGCTATTGGCTACACCTTC.